These 19 T cell receptor beta chains came from one sample sequenced in a study of lymphopenia after photon versus proton radiotherapy. Sequencing used immunoSEQ multiplex PCR; TCRdb keeps in-frame clones, though not all of them. The sample consists of 77,000 or so clones, around 82% of them appearing once. Sequences were derived from peripheral blood, sampled from a patient treated with proton-based radiotherapy. The origin of the receptors is a man aged 55-75 years with pancreatic cancer.

The chain links TRBV29-1 to TRBJ2-1; the D gene is possibly TRBD2 (6 bases). The germline CDR1 and CDR2 sequences are SQVTM and ANQGSEA. CDR3 size: 14 residues. V was clipped by 2 bases and J by 1 base, with 9 bases between them. CDR3 nucleotide sequence: TGCAGCGTTGAATGGGGGAGGTCCTACAATGAGCAGTTCTTC. It translates to CSVEWGRSYNEQFF.

The chain couples TRBV28 to TRBJ2-1; D gene uncertain. V was trimmed by 5 bases and J by 8 bases, leaving 16 bases between them. The CDR3 totals 14 residues. The germline gives CDR1 MDHEN, CDR2 SYDVKM. The CDR3, as DNA: TGTGCCAGCAGTCCCATTCTAAATAATGATGAGCAGTTCTTC. Translating gives CASSPILNNDEQFF.

The chain carries TRBV11-3 and TRBJ1-4, with D unclear. With 5 bases removed from V and 0 bases from J, the gap between germline ends came to 10 bases. Germline V CDR1 and CDR2: SGHNT, YENEEA. CDR3 length equals 15 residues. The CDR3 DNA sequence: TGTGCCAGCAGCCCCGTCATAACAACTAATGAAAAACTGTTTTTT. This gives the protein CASSPVITTNEKLFF.

The gene calls are TRBV5-4 and TRBJ1-5, with D possibly matching TRBD1 (5 bases). CDR3 size: 13 residues. The V gene's germline CDR1 is SGHNT and CDR2 YYREEE (reference sequence). V was cut by 5 bases and J by 3 bases, with 9 bases left in between. CDR3 amino acids: CASSSGINQPQHF. In DNA, the CDR3 is TGTGCCAGCAGTTCAGGGATCAATCAGCCCCAGCATTTT. Drawing the rest from reference TRBV5-4 and TRBJ1-5, the complete variable domain is ETGVTQSPTHLIKTRGQQVTLRCSSQSGHNTVSWYQQALGQGPQFIFQYYREEENGRGNFPPRFSGLQFPNYSSELNVNALELDDSALYLCASSSGINQPQHFGDGTRLSIL.

The chain links TRBV11-2 to TRBJ2-7; D gene ambiguous. Trimming took off 1 base at V and 4 bases at J, with 17 bases between the two ends. This CDR3 spans 16 amino acids. From germline, CDR1 is SGHAT and CDR2 FQNNGV. Written as DNA, the CDR3 is TGTGCCAGCAGCTTAGCGTCGGGCGGATACCCTTACGAGCAGTACTTC. Encoded protein: CASSLASGGYPYEQYF.

This clone was recorded only once. The V call is TRBV1, the J call TRBJ2-7; the DNA was not used to check the table's D call, TRBD1. TRBV1 represents a pseudogene. The CDR3 has 15 amino acids. CDR3 in DNA: TGCACCAGCAGTCAACGGACAGGGAGAACCTACGAGCAGTACTTC. This translates into CTSSQRTGRTYEQYF.

The chain has TRBV2 and TRBJ2-5; TRBD2 matches at 12 bases. With 0 bases clipped from V and 2 bases from J, the junction kept 1 base outside the gene matches. Germline V lookup: CDR1 SNHLY, CDR2 FYNNEI. The length of the CDR3 is 16 residues. The CDR3 loop is CASSEALAGGQETQYF. The DNA for the CDR3 is TGTGCCAGCAGTGAAGCGCTAGCGGGAGGGCAAGAGACCCAGTACTTC.

The chain combines TRBV18 with TRBJ2-1, with D unclear. The CDR3 totals 20 residues. V was shortened by 2 bases and J by 2 bases, with 25 bases between the two germline ends. Per germline, CDR1 KGHSH and CDR2 LQKENI. The CDR3 coding sequence is TGTGCCAGCTCACCAATGGCGTTGGGTCGCGGAACCCTTGCCTACAATGAGCAGTTCTTC. Translating it yields CASSPMALGRGTLAYNEQFF.

The rearrangement links TRBV7-9 to TRBJ2-2, with unresolved D. With 6 bases removed from V and 9 bases from J, the gap between germline ends came to 8 bases. Germline V lookup: CDR1 SEHNR, CDR2 FQNEAQ (reference sequence). The CDR3 consists of 11 residues. The CDR3 sequence is CASRGNRELFF. For the CDR3, the DNA is TGTGCCAGCAGAGGAAACCGGGAGCTGTTTTTT.

V gene TRBV5-1 combines with J gene TRBJ2-2; 11 bases are shared with TRBD2. This CDR3 contains 18 residues. The germline gives CDR1 SGHRS, CDR2 YFSETQ. J lost 7 bases, V lost 1 base, and 12 bases had no gene match. The CDR3 sequence: CASSLRATSGSAGGELFF. CDR3 in DNA: TGCGCCAGCAGCTTGCGGGCTACTAGCGGGAGTGCCGGCGGGGAGCTGTTTTTT.

The genes are TRBV6-5 and TRBJ2-7; tentative D call: TRBD1 (6 bases). There are 16 residues in the CDR3. V lost 0 bases to trimming and J lost 1 base, with 13 bases between them. Per the germline V gene, CDR1 is MNHEY and CDR2 is SVGAGI. CDR3 loop: CASSYSRDTLSYEQYF. In nucleotides, the CDR3 is TGTGCCAGCAGTTACTCTCGGGACACCCTTTCCTACGAGCAGTACTTC.

This chain uses TRBV5-6 with TRBJ1-6; TRBD1 matches 8 bases. Germline CDR1 and CDR2: SGHDT and YYEEEE. The V and J ends lost 5 bases and 11 bases, in that order; junction bases with no gene match: 9. CDR3 size: 14 residues. CDR3 sequence reads: CASRRGQVIAPLHF. The CDR3 bases are TGTGCCAGCAGACGGGGACAGGTCATTGCACCCCTCCACTTT. The full variable domain, with the rest looked up from reference TRBV5-6 and TRBJ1-6, is DAGVTQSPTHLIKTRGQQVTLRCSPKSGHDTVSWYQQALGQGPQFIFQYYEEEERQRGNFPDRFSGHQFPNYSSELNVNALLLGDSALYLCASRRGQVIAPLHFGNGTRLTVT.

The V gene is TRBV28, the J gene TRBJ2-1; D gene ambiguous. Germline CDR1 MDHEN, CDR2 SYDVKM. This CDR3 comprises 15 residues. Trimming removed 8 bases at V and 6 bases at J, with 20 bases between. The CDR3 coding sequence is TGTGCCAGCGGCCGACCCGGGTTCTCCCCCAATGAGCAGTTCTTC. Translated: CASGRPGFSPNEQFF.

This sequence joins TRBV30 and TRBJ2-4; 13 nucleotides line up with TRBD2. The J segment lost 0 bases and the V segment lost 4 bases, leaving 9 bases of the junction unmatched. Germline values: CDR1 GTSNPN, CDR2 SVGIG (reference sequence). The CDR3 is made up of 18 amino acids. Written as DNA, the CDR3 is TGTGCCTGGAACCCCCGGACTAGCGGGAGACTAGCCAAAAACATTCAGTACTTC. It is translated as CAWNPRTSGRLAKNIQYF.

The V gene is TRBV14, the J gene TRBJ1-1; no clear D gene. The CDR3 consists of 14 residues. In germline, CDR1 is SGHDN, CDR2 FVKESK. With 3 bases removed from V and 5 bases from J, the gap between germline ends came to 13 bases. The CDR3 sequence is CASSQDGERTEAFF. CDR3 sequence (DNA): TGTGCCAGCAGCCAGGATGGGGAAAGAACTGAAGCTTTCTTT.

This clone was recorded a few times. V gene TRBV28 combines with J gene TRBJ2-7; D is unclear. This CDR3 has 12 amino acids. V gave up 1 base and J gave up 6 bases, with 7 bases separating them. CDR1 is MDHEN and CDR2 is SYDVKM in the germline V gene. The CDR3 is CASSLLYSEQYF. The CDR3 DNA follows: TGTGCCAGCAGTTTATTATACAGCGAGCAGTACTTC.

This clone appeared once. The V gene is TRBV28, the J gene TRBJ2-7, with D maybe TRBD1 (5 bases). Germline V gene data show CDR1 as MDHEN and CDR2 as SYDVKM. This CDR3 contains 13 residues. Trimming took 8 bases from V and 3 from J, leaving 14 bases between them. CDR3 protein: CASRRQSGYEQYF. The CDR3 DNA is TGTGCCAGCCGCCGACAGTCTGGCTACGAGCAGTACTTC.

In DNA, the CDR3 is TGTGCCAGCAGTACCGGACTCCCCCCCTACGAGCAGTACTTC. Translating it yields CASSTGLPPYEQYF. This chain links TRBV2 with TRBJ2-7; tentatively, D is TRBD2 (5 bases). V was trimmed by 5 bases and J by 2 bases, leaving 13 bases between them. The germline CDR1 and CDR2 sequences are SNHLY and FYNNEI. The CDR3 has 14 amino acids.

This clone appeared a few times. The rearrangement joins TRBV7-3 to TRBJ2-1; 11 bases align to TRBD2. J gave up 4 bases and V 5 bases, and 4 bases lay outside the gene matches. The CDR3 totals 15 residues. Germline CDR1 SGHTA, CDR2 FQGTGA. CDR3 amino acids: CASSIAGGPYNEQFF. The CDR3 bases are TGTGCCAGCAGCATAGCGGGAGGGCCTTACAATGAGCAGTTCTTC.